A selection of T cell receptor beta chains follows, all from one sample in a study of radiation and T cells in renal cell carcinoma. Profiling relied on immunoSEQ multiplex PCR, and the TCRdb table lists in-frame clones only, not all of them. The sample contains some 78,000 clones, approximately 90% of which appear only once. This material consisted of blood, taken from a patient whose treatment included radiotherapy and nephrectomy. Receptors originate from a woman in her 70s with renal cell carcinoma. Both conserved end residues are part of each CDR3. Fields, in order: J gene, V gene, clone size, D gene, CDR3 DNA, CDR3 protein. The D gene is left open where the match is weak. Only some rows state a clone size, as once, few, many or a class for expanded clones.

TRBJ2-2,TRBV7-8,NA,NA,TGTGCCAGCAGCCCGCGACAGACACACACCGGGGAGCTGTTTTTT,CASSPRQTHTGELFF
TRBJ1-6,TRBV19,few,NA,TGTGCCAGTAGTCCCGCAGCGAGTTCACCCCTCCACTTT,CASSPAASSPLHF
TRBJ1-2,TRBV7-2,NA,TRBD1,TGTGCCAGCAGCATAAGACAGGGCGGTGGCTACACCTTC,CASSIRQGGGYTF
TRBJ2-4,TRBV7-8,NA,NA,TGTGCCAGCAGCTTAGGCAGTCAAAACATTCAGTACTTC,CASSLGSQNIQYF
TRBJ1-5,TRBV27,NA,NA,TGTGCCAGCAGTTGGACCCTCAATCAGCCCCAGCATTTT,CASSWTLNQPQHF
TRBJ2-1,TRBV7-7,NA,TRBD2,TGTGCTAGCAGCTTAGTAGCGGGGCATTACAATGAGCAGTTCTTC,CASSLVAGHYNEQFF
TRBJ1-1,TRBV5-3,NA,TRBD1,TGTGCCAGTGGGACAGGGATGAACACTGAAGCTTTCTTT,CASGTGMNTEAFF
TRBJ2-7,TRBV2,NA,NA,TGTGCCAGCAGAAATGACGTACCCTACGAGCAGTACTTC,CASRNDVPYEQYF
TRBJ1-1,TRBV9,once,NA,TGTGCCAGCAGCGTAGACGGGGTCACGAACACTGAAGCTTTCTTT,CASSVDGVTNTEAFF
TRBJ1-2,TRBV19,NA,TRBD1,TGTGCCAGTAGTATACACAGGGGAGTTAACTATGGCTACACCTTC,CASSIHRGVNYGYTF
TRBJ1-5,TRBV28,NA,NA,TGTGCCAGCGGGGGAGGCAATCAGCCCCAGCATTTT,CASGGGNQPQHF
TRBJ2-7,TRBV7-9,NA,NA,TGTGCCAGCAGCTCGAAACTAGCAGGATCCTACGAGCAGTACTTC,CASSSKLAGSYEQYF
TRBJ1-1,TRBV6-1,NA,NA,TGTGCCAGCAGCCGCGTTAACACTGAAGCTTTCTTT,CASSRVNTEAFF
TRBJ1-5,TRBV7-9,NA,NA,TGTGCCAGCAGCTTGGCCGGGTCGCGTAATAGCAATCAGCCCCAGCATTTT,CASSLAGSRNSNQPQHF
TRBJ2-3,TRBV7-2,NA,NA,TGTGCCAGCAGCTTAGTTTCGACAGCCTCTAGCACAGATACGCAGTATTTT,CASSLVSTASSTDTQYF
TRBJ2-7,TRBV11-3,NA,TRBD1,TGTGCCAGCAGCGGACCGGGACAGGAGAACTCCTACGAGCAGTACTTC,CASSGPGQENSYEQYF
TRBJ1-2,TRBV28,NA,TRBD1,TGTGCCAGCAGTTTAAAGGGGGCATATGGCTACACCTTC,CASSLKGAYGYTF
TRBJ2-6,TRBV5-6,NA,NA,TGTGCCAGCAGCTTGGACGGGGCCAACGTCCTGACTTTC,CASSLDGANVLTF
TRBJ1-2,TRBV5-1,NA,NA,TGCGCCAGCAGCCACGCAGGGGACGGTGGCTACACCTTC,CASSHAGDGGYTF
TRBJ2-2,TRBV7-2,NA,TRBD2,TGTGCCAGCAGCTTAGAGGCGGGGGGCCTCGGGGAGCTGTTTTTT,CASSLEAGGLGELFF
TRBJ1-1,TRBV19,NA,NA,TGTGCCAGTAGTATTGATCCCCAGGCCGACACTGAAGCTTTCTTT,CASSIDPQADTEAFF
TRBJ1-4,TRBV5-1,once,NA,TGCGCCAGCAGCCTCGCCGGGGGTCTTAATGAAAAACTGTTTTTT,CASSLAGGLNEKLFF
TRBJ1-6,TRBV6-1,once,NA,TGTGCCAGCAGTGATGGGGTGCCAAATTCACCCCTCCACTTT,CASSDGVPNSPLHF
TRBJ1-2,TRBV15,NA,NA,TGTGCCACCAGCAGAGGACAGGAGGGGTATGGCTACACCTTC,CATSRGQEGYGYTF
TRBJ2-1,TRBV11-2,NA,NA,TGTGCCAGCAGCACGGCGGCTAACTTCAATGAGCAGTTCTTC,CASSTAANFNEQFF
TRBJ2-7,TRBV5-1,NA,TRBD1,TGCGCCAGCAGCTTCTGGACAGGGGGCAACTCCTACGAGCAGTACTTC,CASSFWTGGNSYEQYF